Listed below are T cell receptor beta chains from one sample, sequenced in a study of shared clonotypes between healthy human individuals. TCRdb keeps only in-frame clones here, not all; method: immunoSEQ multiplex PCR. The sample includes millions of clones, 85% to 95% seen only once; the top ten take around 0.4%. Input material: naive CD4+ T cells from PBMCs. The receptors shown here come from a man aged 18 to 30 in good health. Some clones in this sample may be carry-over from other donors' samples. Both conserved end residues are part of each CDR3. The order of the fields is J gene, D gene, V gene, clone size, CDR3 DNA, CDR3 protein. D genes are given only for firm matches. Rows may omit the clone size; those that give it use once, few, many or a size class.

J gene: TRBJ2-5
D gene: .
V gene: TRBV10-3
clone size: .
CDR3 DNA: TGTGCCACCGCGGACAGAGCGAACTCAGAGACCCAGTACTTC
CDR3 protein: CATADRANSETQYF

J gene: TRBJ2-5
D gene: .
V gene: TRBV10-3
clone size: .
CDR3 DNA: TGTGCCATCAACGGGGAAGGGGGGCGCTATGGGGAGACCCAGTACTTC
CDR3 protein: CAINGEGGRYGETQYF

J gene: TRBJ1-3
D gene: .
V gene: TRBV5-1
clone size: .
CDR3 DNA: TGCGCCAGCAGCATGGTGGGCTGGGGGCCCGGTGGCACCATATATTTT
CDR3 protein: CASSMVGWGPGGTIYF

J gene: TRBJ1-5
D gene: .
V gene: TRBV28
clone size: .
CDR3 DNA: TGTGCCGCGGGGTTGAGGGCAGCGGCCCAGCCCCAGCATTTT
CDR3 protein: CAAGLRAAAQPQHF

J gene: TRBJ2-1
D gene: TRBD1
V gene: TRBV28
clone size: once
CDR3 DNA: TGTGCCAGCAGTGGGACAGGGAGGGGCCTCGATGAGCAGTTCTTC
CDR3 protein: CASSGTGRGLDEQFF

J gene: TRBJ2-7
D gene: TRBD1
V gene: TRBV11-2
clone size: .
CDR3 DNA: TGTGCCAGCAGCAGCTTGGACAGGGCTTCCTACGAGCAGTACTTC
CDR3 protein: CASSSLDRASYEQYF

J gene: TRBJ2-7
D gene: .
V gene: TRBV18
clone size: .
CDR3 DNA: TGTGCCAGCTCACCACGGGTAGCCAATGCCTACGAGCAGTACTTC
CDR3 protein: CASSPRVANAYEQYF

J gene: TRBJ2-3
D gene: .
V gene: TRBV9
clone size: .
CDR3 DNA: TGTGCCAGCAGCGTAAGTACAGATACGCAGTATTTT
CDR3 protein: CASSVSTDTQYF

J gene: TRBJ1-1
D gene: .
V gene: TRBV7-9
clone size: .
CDR3 DNA: TGTGCCAGCAGCTTAGTTGCGGGCACTGAAGCTTTCTTT
CDR3 protein: CASSLVAGTEAFF

J gene: TRBJ1-2
D gene: .
V gene: TRBV28
clone size: .
CDR3 DNA: TGTGCCAGCGGCGGACGGGCGAATGGCTACACCTTC
CDR3 protein: CASGGRANGYTF

J gene: TRBJ2-3
D gene: .
V gene: TRBV2
clone size: once
CDR3 DNA: TGTGCCAGCAGTTTAGCGGTGGATACGCAGTATTTT
CDR3 protein: CASSLAVDTQYF

J gene: TRBJ2-1
D gene: .
V gene: TRBV30
clone size: once
CDR3 DNA: TGTGCCCGGGTTAGCGGCCCCACCTACAATGAGCAGTTCTTC
CDR3 protein: CARVSGPTYNEQFF

J gene: TRBJ2-5
D gene: TRBD2
V gene: TRBV28
clone size: .
CDR3 DNA: TGTGCCAGCAGTTTCTTCCGGGAGGGCTTAGAGACCCAGTACTTC
CDR3 protein: CASSFFREGLETQYF

J gene: TRBJ1-2
D gene: .
V gene: TRBV6-5
clone size: .
CDR3 DNA: TGTGCCAGCAGTTACTCCGGGGGGCCCGACTATGGCTACACCTTC
CDR3 protein: CASSYSGGPDYGYTF

J gene: TRBJ2-7
D gene: .
V gene: TRBV7-8
clone size: once
CDR3 DNA: TGTGCCAGTTCGGCGGAGCCCATAATGAACGAGCAGTACTTC
CDR3 protein: CASSAEPIMNEQYF

J gene: TRBJ2-1
D gene: TRBD1
V gene: TRBV9
clone size: .
CDR3 DNA: TGTGCCAGCAGCCCTTCGGGACAGAACAATGAGCAGTTCTTC
CDR3 protein: CASSPSGQNNEQFF